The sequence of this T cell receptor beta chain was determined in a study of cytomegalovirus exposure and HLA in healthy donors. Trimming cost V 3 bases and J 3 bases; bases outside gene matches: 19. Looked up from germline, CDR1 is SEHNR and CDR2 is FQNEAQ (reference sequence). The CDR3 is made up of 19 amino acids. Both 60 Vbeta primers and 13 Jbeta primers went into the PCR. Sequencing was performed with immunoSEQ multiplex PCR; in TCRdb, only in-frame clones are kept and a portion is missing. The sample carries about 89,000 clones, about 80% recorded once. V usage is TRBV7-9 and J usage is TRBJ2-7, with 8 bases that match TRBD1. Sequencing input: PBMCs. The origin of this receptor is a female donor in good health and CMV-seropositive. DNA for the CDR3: TGTGCCAGCAGCTTGGTCAAAAAGGGAGTGACAGGGGTCAACTACGAGCAGTACTTC. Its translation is CASSLVKKGVTGVNYEQYF.